Only a few counts were recorded for the clone carrying this T cell receptor (beta chain). These data come from a study of shared clonotypes between healthy human individuals. Method: immunoSEQ multiplex PCR; TCRdb's copy keeps in-frame clones and lacks some. The top ten hold 0.5% to 0.6% of the sample, which has over 850,000 clones, 70% to 80% seen once. This TCR was sampled from a man younger than 35 in good health. Some clones in this sample may be carry-over from other donors' samples. What was sequenced was memory CD4+ T cells from PBMCs. Noted subset: CD45RA-negative fraction.

CDR3 region: CASTEGFRQPQHF. The CDR3 DNA follows: TGTGCCAGCACCGAAGGGTTTCGTCAGCCCCAGCATTTT. The chain carries TRBV6-1 and TRBJ1-5, with D hard to call. Germline CDR1 MNHNS, CDR2 SASEGT. The CDR3 is 13 amino acids. Trimming removed 7 bases at V and 6 bases at J, with 13 bases between.